This T cell receptor (beta chain) is drawn from a study of blood T cell repertoires in COVID-19 (dated by TCRdb to about 2020). With regard to the full study: Recovered participants in ImmuneRACE Cohort 3 were defined as having two consecutive negative NP/OP PCR tests, clearance from a healthcare professional, or resolution of symptoms. The sample metadata nearly always contained a de-identified subject ID, COVID-19 status, age in years and sex. The prospective study material was composed of cDNA or gDNA derived from T cells, B-cell-depleted T cells, or PBMCs. Subjects who had been exposed to COVID-19, were actively infected with it, or had recovered from it provided the deeply sampled blood TCRbeta repertoires that made up the dataset. The samples were drawn from two sources: the first 160 participants of the ongoing ImmuneRACE study, and over 1,000 subjects contributed by 6 global collaborators. The collaborator samples originated in the United States, Italy and Spain and spanned the acute and convalescent phases of COVID-19. Where HLA class I and class II types were available, the types were taken from metadata supplied by the sample provider, not from assay-based typing. The repertoires were released in a freely available public database intended as a resource for research on the immune response to SARS-CoV-2. General study outcomes and caveats: The amount of clinical and demographic metadata varied by source and participant and was provided uncurated.

Trimmed from V: 0 bases; trimmed from J: 2 bases; junction bases lacking a gene match: 5. Looking up the germline V gene yields CDR1 SGHRS and CDR2 YFSETQ. The CDR3 has 16 amino acids, counting the end cysteine and phenylalanine. Only CDR3 DNA remains: 48 bases, in frame from the first base. TCRbeta CDR3 regions were amplified from genomic DNA by means of the immunoSEQ Assay, a bias-controlled multiplex PCR. Turning to the authors' computational methods: Within the assay, amplification of reference gene primers was used to estimate how many nucleated cells each sample contained. To quantify the absolute abundance of each unique TCRbeta CDR3 rearrangement, sequence reads were collapsed and filtered. Productive Simpson clonality was computed per sample as the square root of Simpson's diversity index over productive rearrangements. The table comes from immuneACCESS by way of TCRdb, which keeps in-frame sequences with V and J called. Part of the clones is missing from these tables; in studies checked, under half for an unresolved V gene and the rest for unknown reasons. The DNA gave D and trimming, while V, J and clone size come from that table. Within this sample are 330,000 or so clones, with over 75% of them counted one time only. The ten largest account for approximately 1.9% of the sample.

In the prospective study, participants were roughly 18 to 95 years old, resided in 25 or so geographic areas of the United States, and were enrolled through a virtual design. Cohort assignment in the prospective study relied on participant-reported clinical history from a screening survey and a study questionnaire. Each participant in the prospective study had whole blood, serum and a nasopharyngeal or oropharyngeal swab collected by mobile phlebotomists. Over a roughly two-month period, participants in the prospective study had the option of providing additional blood draws and questionnaires. Before DNA extraction, blood samples from the prospective study were shipped at room temperature or frozen. Remarks on this clone: Its binding antigen is unknown. No clone much larger than this one lies a single base away; base qualities are absent.

The sample was PBMCs or T cells enriched from blood (not recorded which). Recombination connected TRBV5-1 to TRBJ2-5, and 9 junction bases match TRBD2. The sequence came from a man aged 35-49 years in a cohort exposed to, infected with or recovered from COVID-19 (not recorded which). The sequence in DNA is TGCGCCAGCAGCTTGGTTCCAGCGGGAGGTCAAGAGACCCAGTACTTC. This yields the protein CASSLVPAGGQETQYF.